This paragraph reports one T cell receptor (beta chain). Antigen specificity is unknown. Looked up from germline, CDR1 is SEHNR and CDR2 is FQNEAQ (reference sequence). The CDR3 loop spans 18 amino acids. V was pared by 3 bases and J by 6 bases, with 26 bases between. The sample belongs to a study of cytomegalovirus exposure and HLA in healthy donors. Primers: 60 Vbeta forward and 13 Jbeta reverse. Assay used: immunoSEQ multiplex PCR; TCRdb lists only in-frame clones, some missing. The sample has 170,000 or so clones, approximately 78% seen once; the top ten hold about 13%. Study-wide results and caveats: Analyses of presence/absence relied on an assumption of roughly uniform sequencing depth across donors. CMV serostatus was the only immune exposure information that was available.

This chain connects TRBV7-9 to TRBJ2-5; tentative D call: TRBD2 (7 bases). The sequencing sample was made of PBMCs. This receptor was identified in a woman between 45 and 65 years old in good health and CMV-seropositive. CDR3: CASSLSGTTGRPFQTQYF. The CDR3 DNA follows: TGTGCCAGCAGCTTGTCCGGGACTACAGGGAGACCCTTCCAGACCCAGTACTTC.